One TCR beta chain is described in this entry. Method: immunoSEQ multiplex PCR; TCRdb's copy keeps in-frame clones and lacks some. Of about 67,000 clones in the sample, more than 85% are singletons; the top ten hold under 3%. This record comes from a study of T cell changes during pregnancy in multiple sclerosis. With V trimmed by 2 bases and J by 3 bases, 4 bases remained unmatched. CDR1 and CDR2 from the germline V gene are SGHNT and YYREEE (reference sequence). CDR3 length: 14 residues. The sample here was peripheral blood, taken in the first trimester of pregnancy. The source is a female donor with multiple sclerosis, enrolled in a pregnancy study. The chain joins TRBV5-4 to TRBJ2-7; 8 nucleotides line up with TRBD1. The DNA for the CDR3 is TGTGCCAGCAGCTTAGTGGACAGGGACTACGAGCAGTACTTC. The encoded protein is CASSLVDRDYEQYF.